The 2 T cell receptor beta chains presented below share a single source sample, sequenced in a study of Tregs in tolerant kidney transplant recipients. Here immunoSEQ multiplex PCR was the method, and the copy in TCRdb shows in-frame clones only, minus some. The sample has 2,500 to 3,000 clones, roughly 37% seen once. Their antigen targets remain unknown. Sequencing was performed on Tregs from blood cultured with allogeneic cells. Receptors were obtained from a human donor in good health.

By share, this clone counts as large. This rearrangement joins TRBV2 to TRBJ1-2, with D tentatively TRBD1 (5 bases). V dropped 1 base and J dropped 5 bases, with 11 bases sitting between them. The length of the CDR3 is 14 residues. The germline V gene has CDR1 SNHLY and CDR2 FYNNEI. CDR3 protein: CASSEEGRGYGYTF. The CDR3, as DNA: TGTGCCAGCAGTGAAGAGGGTAGGGGTTATGGCTACACCTTC.

The chain recombines TRBV5-4 with TRBJ1-2, with 7 nucleotides matching TRBD1. Per germline, CDR1 SGHNT and CDR2 YYREEE (reference sequence). The CDR3 totals 16 residues. V was pared by 3 bases and J by 0 bases, with 8 bases of the junction left unmatched. The CDR3 sequence: CASSWGGQLANYGYTF. CDR3 DNA sequence: TGTGCCAGCAGCTGGGGGGGACAGCTCGCTAACTATGGCTACACCTTC.